This T cell receptor (beta chain) was sequenced during a study of shared clonotypes between healthy human individuals. Across the study: The study enrolled a couple of women and a few men aged 18 to 49.

Whole-study results and caveats: Generation probabilities were higher for clonotypes shared across all four sorted-subset donors than for unshared ones. It was the few donors that limited the genetic and exposure-history diversity represented.

V shed 3 bases and J shed 1 base, with 13 bases lying between them. The germline V gene encodes CDR1 KGHSH and CDR2 LQKENI. This CDR3 has 15 residues. The method was immunoSEQ multiplex PCR; TCRdb's version includes in-frame clones alone and lacks a portion of them. There are roughly 700,000 clones in the sample; roughly 70% occur only once, and 1.5% to 2% lies in the top ten. As to this clone: The antigen remains unidentified.

This rearrangement joins TRBV18 to TRBJ2-7; D may be TRBD1 (5 bases). Specimen: memory CD4+ T cells sorted from blood. Subset specified: CD45RA-negative fraction. The receptor's source is a woman aged 25 to 45 in good health. CDR3 loop: CASSPVPGQSYEQYF. In nucleotides, the CDR3 is TGTGCCAGCTCACCGGTTCCAGGACAATCCTACGAGCAGTACTTC.